A single sample is the source of the 29 T cell receptor beta chains below, sequenced in a study of siplizumab effects on memory and regulatory T cells. Produced via immunoSEQ multiplex PCR; TCRdb's table is partial and in-frame only. The sample includes roughly 120,000 clones, 80% to 95% seen only once; the top ten take under 1.5%. Input material: CD4+ T cells sorted from blood. The receptor source for this set is a human donor in good health.

This clone was seen once. The V call is TRBV6-5, the J call TRBJ2-5, with D possibly TRBD2 on 7 matching bases. With 5 bases removed from V and 5 bases from J, the gap between germline ends came to 18 bases. The germline CDR1 and CDR2 sequences are MNHEY and SVGAGI. This CDR3 spans 15 amino acids. The CDR3 loop is CASSPDRGGGETQYF. The CDR3 DNA follows: TGTGCCAGCAGTCCCGATCGAGGGGGAGGGGAGACCCAGTACTTC.

The rearrangement joins TRBV18 to TRBJ2-3; D is possibly TRBD2 (5 bases). With 1 base removed from V and 4 bases from J, the gap between germline ends came to 15 bases. This CDR3 is built from 16 residues. Germline CDR1 is KGHSH and CDR2 is LQKENI. The CDR3 sequence is CASSPRVTQRADTQYF. As DNA, the CDR3 is TGTGCCAGCTCACCACGCGTGACACAGAGGGCAGATACGCAGTATTTT.

The chain couples TRBV9 to TRBJ2-2; tentative D call: TRBD1 (6 bases). Trimming took off 4 bases at V and 3 bases at J, with 16 bases between the two ends. Germline V CDR1 and CDR2: SGDLS, YYNGEE. This CDR3 comprises 16 residues. CDR3 DNA sequence: TGTGCCAGCAGCACATCGACAGGAGAGTACACCGGGGAGCTGTTTTTT. It codes for CASSTSTGEYTGELFF.

As regards this clone: Other DNA sequences in this sample translate to the same CDR3. The chain combines TRBV10-3 with TRBJ1-1, with no clear D. The germline V gene has CDR1 ENHRY and CDR2 SYGVKD. Trimming left V 5 bases short and J 1 base short, with 5 bases between. This CDR3 has 12 amino acids. The CDR3 nucleotides read TGTGCCATCAGTATGACGAACACTGAAGCTTTCTTT. Amino acids: CAISMTNTEAFF.

The chain carries TRBV11-2 and TRBJ1-4; D is unclear. The V end was cut by 5 bases, the J end by 0 bases, with 1 base between. The CDR3 spans 12 residues. The V gene's germline CDR1 is SGHAT and CDR2 FQNNGV. DNA for the CDR3: TGTGCCAGCAGCCCAACTAATGAAAAACTGTTTTTT. Protein product: CASSPTNEKLFF.

V is TRBV6-1 and J is TRBJ2-7, with D perhaps TRBD1 (6 bases). V lost 6 bases and J 0 bases, leaving 15 bases between the germline ends. The CDR3 sequence is 15 residues long. Germline V gene lookup returns CDR1 MNHNS and CDR2 SASEGT. The CDR3 sequence is CASRGRDKSSYEQYF. CDR3 DNA sequence: TGTGCCAGCAGGGGCCGGGACAAAAGCTCCTACGAGCAGTACTTC.

This chain connects TRBV18 to TRBJ2-5; D is undetermined. Germline values: CDR1 KGHSH, CDR2 LQKENI. The germline V and J ends were trimmed by 4 bases and 4 bases, with 7 bases remaining between them. This CDR3 is 12 amino acids long. The CDR3 here is CASSRIPETQYF. CDR3 DNA: TGTGCCAGCTCACGTATCCCAGAGACCCAGTACTTC.

The gene calls are TRBV13 and TRBJ1-6; D ambiguous. The length of the CDR3 is 12 residues. Between the trimmed V and J ends, which lost 1 base and 11 bases, there was a span of 6 bases. In germline, CDR1 is PRHDT, CDR2 FYEKMQ (reference sequence). CDR3 nucleotides: TGTGCCAGCAGCTTAGAGGGCACACCCCTCCACTTT. This translates into CASSLEGTPLHF.

V usage is TRBV7-8 and J usage is TRBJ2-7, with no clear D. Trimming removed 7 bases from V and 0 bases from J, with 10 bases in between. Per germline, CDR1 SGHVS and CDR2 FQNEAQ. The length of the CDR3 is 13 residues. The DNA for the CDR3 is TGTGCCAGCAAGGAATGGGCCTCCTACGAGCAGTACTTC. Its translation is CASKEWASYEQYF.

As for this clone: This sample also contains other DNA sequences that code for the same CDR3. The genes are TRBV28 and TRBJ1-1; D not resolved. Germline V CDR1 and CDR2: MDHEN, SYDVKM. V lost 1 base to trimming and J lost 0 bases, with 6 bases between them. The CDR3 consists of 14 residues. The CDR3 bases are TGTGCCAGCAGTTTATCACAAATGAACACTGAAGCTTTCTTT. This encodes CASSLSQMNTEAFF.

This chain joins TRBV6-1 and TRBJ2-5; TRBD2 agrees at 7 bases. The junction had 13 bases not matched to a gene; V was cut back by 1 base and J by 5 bases. Germline assignment: CDR1 MNHNS and CDR2 SASEGT. The CDR3 runs to 17 residues. The CDR3 DNA follows: TGTGCCAGCAGTGAAGACGGGACGGGAGGAGCCTGGGAGACCCAGTACTTC. Translation gives CASSEDGTGGAWETQYF.

The genes are TRBV5-6 and TRBJ1-2; tentatively, D is TRBD1 (6 bases). Trimming left V 0 bases short and J 2 bases short, with 11 bases between. Germline CDR1 reads SGHDT; CDR2 reads YYEEEE. The CDR3 runs 15 residues. The CDR3 protein is CASSLGPGANYGYTF. For the CDR3, the DNA is TGTGCCAGCAGCTTGGGGCCGGGGGCGAACTATGGCTACACCTTC.

The chain joins TRBV27 to TRBJ2-1; the match to TRBD2 covers 8 bases. After removal of 7 bases from V and 1 base from J, the junction contained 3 bases not matched to a gene. Germline CDR1 is MNHEY and CDR2 is SMNVEV (reference sequence). CDR3 length equals 14 residues. The DNA for the CDR3 is TGTGCCAGCACAGCGGGAGTTTCCTACAATGAGCAGTTCTTC. Translated, it gives CASTAGVSYNEQFF.

This chain joins TRBV28 and TRBJ2-5; tentative D call: TRBD2 (5 bases). CDR3 length: 15 residues. Germline lookup yields CDR1 MDHEN and CDR2 SYDVKM. The V and J ends lost 3 bases and 0 bases respectively, with 11 bases between them. For the CDR3, the DNA is TGTGCCAGCAGTTTTAGTACGACTAACCAAGAGACCCAGTACTTC. Protein: CASSFSTTNQETQYF.

This chain links TRBV5-1 with TRBJ2-1; 10 positions match TRBD2. The V segment lost 1 base and the J segment 8 bases; nucleotides outside the gene matches: 6. This CDR3 region has 15 residues. The V gene's germline CDR1 is SGHRS and CDR2 YFSETQ. Here the CDR3 reads CASSLWASGSYEQFF. CDR3 bases: TGCGCCAGCAGCTTGTGGGCTAGCGGGAGTTATGAGCAGTTCTTC.

V is TRBV7-9 and J is TRBJ1-1; 10 bases fit TRBD1. This CDR3 is built from 16 residues. Trimming removed 8 bases from V and 4 bases from J; junction bases left unmatched: 13. Germline V gene sequence: CDR1 SEHNR, CDR2 FQNEAQ (reference sequence). This CDR3 is CASYWGTGELSTEAFF. The CDR3 region has the DNA TGTGCCAGCTATTGGGGGACAGGGGAGTTGAGCACTGAAGCTTTCTTT.

The V gene is TRBV7-6, the J gene TRBJ2-6, with D tentatively TRBD1 (5 bases). Trimming shortened V by 5 bases and J by 1 base, and 9 bases separated the two germline ends. From germline, CDR1 is SGHVS and CDR2 FNYEAQ. There are 15 residues in the CDR3. The CDR3 here is CASSITGSGANVLTF. CDR3 in DNA: TGTGCCAGCAGCATAACAGGTTCTGGGGCCAACGTCCTGACTTTC.

The rearrangement links TRBV4-1 to TRBJ2-7; 7 bases match TRBD1. This CDR3 region has 14 residues. Losses at the gene ends were 4 bases for V and 1 base for J; bases not matched to a gene: 4. Germline CDR1 reads MGHRA; CDR2 reads YSYEKL. CDR3 DNA: TGCGCCAGCAGCCTACGACAGGGATCCTACGAGCAGTACTTC. The encoded protein is CASSLRQGSYEQYF.

The genes are TRBV25-1 and TRBJ1-1; D call uncertain. The V gene's germline CDR1 is MGHDK and CDR2 SYGVNS. The ends were cut back, 7 bases at V and 0 bases at J, with 9 bases in the middle. The CDR3 has 13 residues. The CDR3 sequence: CASTPSVNTEAFF. Here the CDR3 DNA reads TGTGCCAGCACCCCGTCCGTGAACACTGAAGCTTTCTTT.

V usage is TRBV7-8 and J usage is TRBJ2-1, with 12 bases identical to TRBD2. Germline CDR1 and CDR2: SGHVS and FQNEAQ. CDR3 length: 17 amino acids. V lost 5 bases and J lost 4; bases outside the gene matches: 9. The CDR3 region is CASSPLAGGMGYNEQFF. CDR3 in DNA: TGTGCCAGCAGCCCCCTAGCGGGAGGGATGGGTTACAATGAGCAGTTCTTC. Together with reference TRBV7-8 and TRBJ2-1, the CDR3 gives the full variable domain: GAGVSQSPRYKVAKRGQDVALRCDPISGHVSLFWYQQALGQGPEFLTYFQNEAQLDKSGLPSDRFFAERPEGSVSTLKIQRTQQEDSAVYLCASSPLAGGMGYNEQFFGPGTRLTVL.

The chain has TRBV6-5 and TRBJ2-1, with D possibly called TRBD1 or TRBD2 (5 bases each). Trimming shortened V by 8 bases and J by 6 bases, and 20 bases separated the two germline ends. In germline, CDR1 is MNHEY, CDR2 SVGAGI. The CDR3 sequence is 15 residues long. CDR3 in DNA: TGTGCCAGCTTGGGGAGTGGGGGTCCCCTCAATGAGCAGTTCTTC. Protein: CASLGSGGPLNEQFF.

The V call is TRBV4-1, the J call TRBJ2-3, with no clear D. CDR1 and CDR2 from the germline V gene are MGHRA and YSYEKL. CDR3 size: 15 residues. Between the trimmed V and J ends, which lost 0 bases and 4 bases, there was a span of 11 bases. The CDR3 sequence is CASSQERAVPDTQYF. The CDR3 DNA follows: TGCGCCAGCAGCCAAGAACGGGCGGTCCCAGATACGCAGTATTTT.

This chain links TRBV19 with TRBJ1-4; unclear D gene. This CDR3 contains 16 residues. CDR1 is LNHDA, CDR2 SQIVND, per germline (reference sequence). V was clipped by 7 bases and J by 7 bases, with 22 bases between them. The CDR3 coding sequence is TGTGCCAGTAACTCTAGGGCCCGAGGGTCCGGTGAAAAACTGTTTTTT. Translating it yields CASNSRARGSGEKLFF.

J is TRBJ2-3 and V is TRBV2, with no clear D. There are 11 residues in the CDR3. V lost 2 bases and J lost 9, with 6 bases in between. Germline V lookup: CDR1 SNHLY, CDR2 FYNNEI. Here the CDR3 DNA reads TGTGCCAGCAGTGAAACTTTAACGCAGTATTTT. It is translated as CASSETLTQYF.

The rearrangement links TRBV15 to TRBJ2-7; no firm D call. This CDR3 has 16 residues. Trimming stripped 0 bases from V and 4 bases from J, with 16 bases between. The germline V gene encodes CDR1 LNHNV and CDR2 YYDKDF (reference sequence). CDR3: CATSRDPQVLGYEQYF. DNA of the CDR3: TGTGCCACCAGCAGAGATCCCCAGGTCTTAGGGTACGAGCAGTACTTC.

The chain carries TRBV2 and TRBJ2-5, with 7 bases lining up with TRBD2. The CDR3 consists of 12 residues. Germline CDR1 and CDR2: SNHLY and FYNNEI. V shed 7 bases, J shed 5 bases, and the junction held 4 bases outside the gene matches. Written as DNA, the CDR3 is TGTGCCAGCACCTGGGACTATGAGACCCAGTACTTC. Its protein product is CASTWDYETQYF.

The CDR3 nucleotides read TGTGCCAGCAGTTTACGTAGGGAAAGTTGGGATGGCTACACCTTC. Translated, it gives CASSLRRESWDGYTF. The rearrangement joins TRBV27 to TRBJ1-2; D call uncertain. CDR1 is MNHEY and CDR2 is SMNVEV in the germline V gene (reference sequence). CDR3 length: 15 amino acids. Trimming stripped 2 bases from V and 6 bases from J, with 16 bases between.

The chain links TRBV18 to TRBJ2-7, with 8 bases lining up with TRBD1. CDR3 length: 13 residues. Germline CDR1 and CDR2: KGHSH and LQKENI. V trimming: 5 bases; J trimming: 3 bases; junction bases outside the gene matches: 3. This CDR3 reads CASSSDRGYEQYF. The CDR3 DNA follows: TGTGCCAGCTCATCCGACAGGGGCTACGAGCAGTACTTC.

The chain combines TRBV27 with TRBJ1-4, with D unresolved. Between the trimmed V and J ends, which lost 10 bases and 10 bases, there was a span of 13 bases. The CDR3 covers 11 residues. The germline CDR1 and CDR2 sequences are MNHEY and SMNVEV (reference sequence). This CDR3 reads CATLAWGKLFF. DNA of the CDR3: TGTGCCACCCTCGCTTGGGGAAAACTGTTTTTT.